A selection of T cell receptor beta chains follows, all from one sample in a study of blood T cell repertoires in COVID-19. Produced via immunoSEQ multiplex PCR; TCRdb's table is partial and in-frame only. This table has roughly 280,000 clones, 84% appearing once. Sequencing was performed on peripheral blood. These receptors were taken from a man in his sixties with acute or convalescent COVID-19. Both conserved end residues are part of each CDR3. D genes are given only for firm matches. Clone sizes are given selectively: once, few, many, or a class where the clone is expanded.

CDR3 DNA | CDR3 protein | J gene | clone size | D gene | CDR3 length | V gene
TGTGCCAGCAGCCGGACCTTGGGACAGGCGAACACTGAAGCTTTCTTT | CASSRTLGQANTEAFF | TRBJ1-1 | NA | TRBD1 | 16 | TRBV3-1/TRBV3-2
TGTGCCAGCTCATCCAACCAGGGCAAGGGTAACTATGGCTACACCTTC | CASSSNQGKGNYGYTF | TRBJ1-2 | NA | NA | 16 | TRBV18
TGCGCCAGCAGCTTGCCCGTTGGTACAGGGACAGGGTTGACCTACGAGCAGTACTTC | CASSLPVGTGTGLTYEQYF | TRBJ2-7 | NA | TRBD1 | 19 | TRBV5-1
TGCGCCAGCAGTGCGACCGGGACTAGGCGGGGGGGGGAGCTGTTTTTT | CASSATGTRRGGELFF | TRBJ2-2 | NA | TRBD2 | 16 | TRBV10-1
TGTGCCAGCAGCCCTTACTCAGGGGGCTCCCGTCAGTTCTTC | CASSPYSGGSRQFF | TRBJ2-1 | NA | TRBD1 | 14 | TRBV5-5
TGTGCCAGCAGTTTATCCGCCGGGGAGCTGTTTTTT | CASSLSAGELFF | TRBJ2-2 | NA | NA | 12 | TRBV12-3/TRBV12-4
TGTGCCAGCAGCGAGAGGACAGGGGGAGAGACCCAGTACTTC | CASSERTGGETQYF | TRBJ2-5 | NA | TRBD1 | 14 | TRBV7-6
TGTGCCAGCAGCGCACAGGGGGCGCGAGGCTACACCTTC | CASSAQGARGYTF | TRBJ1-2 | NA | TRBD1 | 13 | TRBV6-5
TGTGCCAGCAGTTGGGACAGTTACAATGAGCAGTTCTTC | CASSWDSYNEQFF | TRBJ2-1 | NA | TRBD1 | 13 | TRBV6-2/TRBV6-3
TGTGCCAGCAGTCCGGTCGGGACTGGGGCCAACGTCCTGACTTTC | CASSPVGTGANVLTF | TRBJ2-6 | NA | NA | 15 | TRBV27
TGCAGCGTTGCAGAAGGCGGCTATAATTCACCCCTCCACTTT | CSVAEGGYNSPLHF | TRBJ1-6 | NA | NA | 14 | TRBV29-1
TGTGCCAGCAGCGTCCCCAGACAGGGTAGCACAGATACGCAGTATTTT | CASSVPRQGSTDTQYF | TRBJ2-3 | once | TRBD1 | 16 | TRBV9
TGTGCCAGCAGCAAATCTGGGGGCTGGCTAGAGACCCAGTACTTC | CASSKSGGWLETQYF | TRBJ2-5 | NA | NA | 15 | TRBV21-1
TGTGCCAGCAGCGTAGCAGGGTTGAGTGGCTACACCTTC | CASSVAGLSGYTF | TRBJ1-2 | NA | NA | 13 | TRBV9
TGTGCCAGCAGCTTACGAGGACAGTACTCCTATGGCTACACCTTC | CASSLRGQYSYGYTF | TRBJ1-2 | NA | NA | 15 | TRBV7-9
TGCGCCAGCAGCCGGAGTGAGGGGGCGTACGAGCAGTACTTC | CASSRSEGAYEQYF | TRBJ2-7 | many | TRBD1 | 14 | TRBV5-1
TGTGCCAGCTCACCCCGAGTACAAGAGACCCAGTACTTC | CASSPRVQETQYF | TRBJ2-5 | once | NA | 13 | TRBV18
TGTGCCAGCAGACGTGGGACAGCTAGCAATCAGCCCCAGCATTTT | CASRRGTASNQPQHF | TRBJ1-5 | NA | TRBD1 | 15 | TRBV6-5
TGTGCCAGCTCCAGGGGAAACCCCGATTTTCTGACCCAGCATTTT | CASSRGNPDFLTQHF | TRBJ1-5 | NA | NA | 15 | TRBV19
TGTGCCAGCAGTGAAGGAGGACTAGCGGGGTTAGAGACCCAGTACTTC | CASSEGGLAGLETQYF | TRBJ2-5 | NA | TRBD2 | 16 | TRBV6-1
TGCGCCAGCAGCTTGGGACAGGACACTGAAGCTTTCTTT | CASSLGQDTEAFF | TRBJ1-1 | NA | NA | 13 | TRBV5-1
TGCGCCAGCAGCGCGCGGGCTTACAATGAGCAGTTCTTC | CASSARAYNEQFF | TRBJ2-1 | NA | NA | 13 | TRBV5-1
TGCGCCAGCAGCTGGACTAGCGCTGGCGGGGAGCTGTTTTTT | CASSWTSAGGELFF | TRBJ2-2 | NA | TRBD2 | 14 | TRBV5-1
TGTGCCAGCAGTTCACCAGGGGTACTAGCGGGAGGTCGGCAGTTCTTC | CASSSPGVLAGGRQFF | TRBJ2-1 | NA | TRBD2 | 16 | TRBV28
TGTGCCAGTAGTATCCCGAGCACCCGCTATGGCTACACCTTC | CASSIPSTRYGYTF | TRBJ1-2 | NA | NA | 14 | TRBV19
TGCAGCGTTGGAGATAGCTATGGCTACACCTTC | CSVGDSYGYTF | TRBJ1-2 | NA | NA | 11 | TRBV29-1
TGCGCCAGCACCTCACCCCGACTAGCGGATCGCACAGATACGCAGTATTTT | CASTSPRLADRTDTQYF | TRBJ2-3 | NA | TRBD2 | 17 | TRBV5-1
TGTGCCAGTAGTACGGGACAGTCCAATTACGAGCAGTACTTC | CASSTGQSNYEQYF | TRBJ2-7 | once | TRBD1 | 14 | TRBV19
TGTGCCAGCAGCAGAACAGGGGGCACAGATACGCAGTATTTT | CASSRTGGTDTQYF | TRBJ2-3 | NA | TRBD1 | 14 | TRBV5-4
TGTGCCAGCAGACTTCACACCGGGGAGCTGTTTTTT | CASRLHTGELFF | TRBJ2-2 | NA | NA | 12 | TRBV5-4
TGTGCCATCAGGCCAGGGGACCAAGAGACCCAGTACTTC | CAIRPGDQETQYF | TRBJ2-5 | NA | NA | 13 | TRBV10-3
TGTGCCAGCAGCTCCGAGCCGCATTCACCCCTCCACTTT | CASSSEPHSPLHF | TRBJ1-6 | NA | NA | 13 | TRBV5-5